This is a list of T cell receptor beta chains from one sample in a study of vaccination effects on CD4 cells after COVID-19. The antigens for these receptors are not known. Generated by immunoSEQ multiplex PCR, the TCRdb table keeps only in-frame clones and is missing some. The sample has 20,000 to 25,000 clones; approximately 79% are singletons. Sequences were derived from CD4+ T cells from PBMCs cultured with HCoV-NL63 spike peptides, sampled before COVID-19 vaccination. The receptors come from a human donor who received a COVID-19 vaccine. CDR3s include the opening cysteine and the closing phenylalanine or tryptophan. The D gene is left open where the match is weak. The size entry is marked missing in some rows and otherwise reads once, few, many or a size class.

-,-,TRBJ1-2,TRBV27,CASSLSPRGSWGYTF,TGTGCCAGCAGTTTATCCCCCAGGGGATCGTGGGGCTACACCTTC
TRBD2,few,TRBJ2-7,TRBV27,CASSFAGRAYF,TGTGCCAGCAGTTTTGCCGGGAGGGCCTACTTC
-,-,TRBJ2-7,TRBV2,CATKRDGSSYEQYF,TGTGCCACCAAGCGCGACGGGAGCTCCTACGAGCAGTACTTC
TRBD1,-,TRBJ2-2,TRBV10-3,CAISAPTGQGRGELFF,TGTGCCATCAGTGCGCCGACTGGACAGGGGCGCGGGGAGCTGTTTTTT
-,few,TRBJ1-2,TRBV6-5,CASSYGTVDPYGYTF,TGTGCCAGCAGTTACGGGACCGTCGATCCCTATGGCTACACCTTC
-,-,TRBJ1-3,TRBV2,CASSVMFLGNTIYF,TGTGCCAGCAGCGTGATGTTTCTGGGAAACACCATATATTTT
-,-,TRBJ2-5,TRBV2,CASQKIRVGETQYF,TGTGCCAGCCAAAAGATTAGGGTCGGAGAGACCCAGTACTTC
-,-,TRBJ2-5,TRBV30,CAWSDPTLEPYQETQYF,TGTGCCTGGAGTGACCCGACATTAGAACCGTACCAAGAGACCCAGTACTTC
TRBD1,-,TRBJ2-7,TRBV7-9,CASSSSKGQISYEQYF,TGTGCCAGCAGCTCGTCAAAGGGACAGATCTCCTACGAGCAGTACTTC
TRBD1,-,TRBJ1-2,TRBV3-1/TRBV3-2,CASSQGGQGSSYTF,TGTGCCAGCAGCCAAGGGGGACAGGGTAGCAGCTACACCTTC
TRBD2,-,TRBJ2-5,TRBV27,CASSPRLAGGVETQYF,TGTGCCAGCAGTCCGCGACTAGCGGGGGGGGTGGAGACCCAGTACTTC
-,-,TRBJ1-4,TRBV4-1,CASSQLSLGLPNEKLFF,TGCGCCAGCAGCCAATTGAGTCTCGGGCTACCTAATGAAAAACTGTTTTTT
TRBD1,-,TRBJ1-2,TRBV5-4,CASSLVGQGFRGGYTF,TGTGCCAGCAGCTTGGTGGGACAGGGGTTTCGAGGCGGCTACACCTTC
-,-,TRBJ2-7,TRBV2,CASSEHEQYF,TGTGCCAGCAGTGAACACGAGCAGTACTTC
-,-,TRBJ1-1,TRBV6-5,CASSYLGRNTEAFF,TGTGCCAGCAGTTACCTTGGAAGGAACACTGAAGCTTTCTTT
-,-,TRBJ2-1,TRBV30,CAWSPPGRGLYNEQFF,TGTGCCTGGAGTCCCCCGGGCAGGGGACTTTACAATGAGCAGTTCTTC
-,-,TRBJ1-2,TRBV27,CASSLNPLRAKEYGYTF,TGTGCCAGCAGTTTAAACCCTCTTCGGGCTAAGGAGTATGGCTACACCTTC
TRBD1,-,TRBJ1-1,TRBV3-1/TRBV3-2,CASSQSRDSYEAFF,TGTGCCAGCAGCCAGTCCCGGGACAGCTATGAAGCTTTCTTT
TRBD2,-,TRBJ2-5,TRBV7-2,CASSLVLSGGDQETQYF,TGTGCCAGCAGCTTAGTTCTTAGCGGGGGGGACCAAGAGACCCAGTACTTC
-,-,TRBJ1-5,TRBV12-3/TRBV12-4,CASSSSFEPQHF,TGTGCCAGCAGTTCCTCTTTTGAGCCCCAGCATTTT
TRBD2,once,TRBJ2-7,TRBV4-2,CASSQDWASGSLEQYF,TGTGCCAGCAGCCAAGATTGGGCTAGCGGGAGCCTCGAGCAGTACTTC
-,-,TRBJ1-3,TRBV2,CASSAGTSGNTIYF,TGTGCCAGCAGTGCAGGCACCTCTGGAAACACCATATATTTT
-,-,TRBJ1-5,TRBV6-5,CASNSGAEFNQPQHF,TGTGCCAGCAATTCAGGGGCAGAATTTAATCAGCCCCAGCATTTT
TRBD1,-,TRBJ2-7,TRBV6-6,CASSYSMGQSSYEQYF,TGTGCCAGCAGTTACTCGATGGGACAGAGCTCCTACGAGCAGTACTTC
TRBD1,-,TRBJ1-5,TRBV7-8,CASSRDRGNQPQHF,TGTGCCAGCAGCCGAGACAGGGGCAATCAGCCCCAGCATTTT
-,once,TRBJ2-3,TRBV29-1,CSVDAAYTDTQYF,TGCAGCGTTGATGCAGCCTACACAGATACGCAGTATTTT
-,-,TRBJ1-3,TRBV28,CASRGPGRTIYF,TGTGCCAGCAGGGGGCCAGGCCGCACCATATATTTT
-,-,TRBJ1-5,TRBV7-2,CASSLEYSNQPQHF,TGTGCCAGCAGCTTAGAATATAGCAATCAGCCCCAGCATTTT
-,-,TRBJ1-4,TRBV5-1,CASSLVQFGGPNEKLFF,TGCGCCAGCAGCTTGGTCCAGTTCGGAGGGCCGAATGAAAAACTGTTTTTT
-,-,TRBJ2-7,TRBV6-5,CASSSGHTAYEQYF,TGTGCCAGCAGCTCTGGACACACGGCGTACGAGCAGTACTTC
-,-,TRBJ1-1,TRBV6-5,CASKRPNTEAFF,TGTGCCAGCAAGCGGCCGAACACTGAAGCTTTCTTT
TRBD2,-,TRBJ2-3,TRBV3-1/TRBV3-2,CASSRGLVVGTQYF,TGTGCCAGCAGCCGAGGACTAGTTGTCGGTACGCAGTATTTT
TRBD2,-,TRBJ2-3,TRBV2,CASSATYLAGGADTQYF,TGTGCCAGCAGTGCCACCTACCTAGCGGGGGGGGCAGATACGCAGTATTTT